This record looks at one TCR beta chain sequence and its context. Its antigen is still unknown. These data come from a study of neoadjuvant nivolumab and ipilimumab in lung cancer. Findings of the study overall: Compared with tumor-adjacent uninvolved lung, resected tumors showed greater richness and clonality. Pretherapy blood TCR richness correlated positively with resected tumor richness.

The CDR3 totals 14 residues. V dropped 5 bases and J dropped 2 bases, with 9 bases sitting between them. Per the germline V gene, CDR1 is SGHVS and CDR2 is FQNEAQ. Sequencing was performed with immunoSEQ multiplex PCR; in TCRdb, only in-frame clones are kept and a portion is missing. The data hold about 38,000 clones, with about 91% observed a single time. Sample: peripheral blood, taken before neoadjuvant nivolumab, alone or with ipilimumab. This TCR was recovered from an adult with non-small cell lung cancer. The V call is TRBV7-8, the J call TRBJ1-4; D gene ambiguous. CDR3 loop: CASSRSGTNEKLFF. The CDR3 DNA reads TGTGCCAGCAGCCGGTCGGGGACTAATGAAAAACTGTTTTTT.